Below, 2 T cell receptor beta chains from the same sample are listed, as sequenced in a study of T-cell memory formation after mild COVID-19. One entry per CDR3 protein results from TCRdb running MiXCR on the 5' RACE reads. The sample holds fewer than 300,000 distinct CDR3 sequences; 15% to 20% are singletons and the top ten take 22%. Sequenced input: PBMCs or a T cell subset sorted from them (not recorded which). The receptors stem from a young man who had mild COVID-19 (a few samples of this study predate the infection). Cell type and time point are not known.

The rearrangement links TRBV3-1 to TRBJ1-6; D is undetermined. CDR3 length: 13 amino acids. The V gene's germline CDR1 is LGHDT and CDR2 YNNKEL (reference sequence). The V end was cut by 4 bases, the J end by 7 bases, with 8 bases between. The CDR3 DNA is TGTGCCAGCAGCCCCGTAGAGAATTCACCCCTCCACTTT. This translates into CASSPVENSPLHF. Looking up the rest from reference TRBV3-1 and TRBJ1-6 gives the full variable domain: DTAVSQTPKYLVTQMGNDKSIKCEQNLGHDTMYWYKQDSKKFLKIMFSYNNKELIINETVPNRFSPKSPDKAHLNLHINSLELGDSAVYFCASSPVENSPLHFGNGTRLTVT.

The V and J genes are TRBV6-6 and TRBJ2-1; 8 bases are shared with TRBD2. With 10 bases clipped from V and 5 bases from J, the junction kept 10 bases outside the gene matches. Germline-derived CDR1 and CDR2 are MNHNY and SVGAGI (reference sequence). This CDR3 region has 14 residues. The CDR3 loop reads CATSGLVFHNEQFF. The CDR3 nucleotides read TGTGCCACCTCGGGACTAGTTTTCCACAATGAGCAGTTCTTC.